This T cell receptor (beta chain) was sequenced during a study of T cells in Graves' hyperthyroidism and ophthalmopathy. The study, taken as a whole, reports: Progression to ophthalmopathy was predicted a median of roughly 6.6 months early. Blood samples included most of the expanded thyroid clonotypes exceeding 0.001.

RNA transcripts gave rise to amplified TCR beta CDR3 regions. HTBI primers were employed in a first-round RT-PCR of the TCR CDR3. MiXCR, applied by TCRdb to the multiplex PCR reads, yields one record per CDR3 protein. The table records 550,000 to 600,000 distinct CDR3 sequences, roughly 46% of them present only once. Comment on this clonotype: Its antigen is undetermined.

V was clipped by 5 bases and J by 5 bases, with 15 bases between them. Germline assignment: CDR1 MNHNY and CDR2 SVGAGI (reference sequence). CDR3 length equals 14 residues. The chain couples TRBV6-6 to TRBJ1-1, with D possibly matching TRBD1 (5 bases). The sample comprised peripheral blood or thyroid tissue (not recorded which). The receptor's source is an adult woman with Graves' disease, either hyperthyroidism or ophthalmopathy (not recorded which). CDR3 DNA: TGTGCCAGCAGTCCCAGGGTTCTAATGACTGAAGCTTTCTTT. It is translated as CASSPRVLMTEAFF.